This T cell receptor beta chain comes out of a study of CD8 T cells in Susac syndrome. Points from the study as a whole: By the study's own acknowledgment, its TCR sequencing and HLA analysis included relatively few individuals.

Worth noting for this clonotype: Antigen: not known.

The RNA input was about 0.45 to 1 ug, and it was reverse transcribed with random hexamers. TCRdb used MiXCR to reprocess the immunoSEQ multiplex PCR reads, holding one entry per CDR3 protein. The sample yields roughly 300,000 distinct CDR3 sequences, about 88% seen once. TEMRA cells were FACS-enriched, and CD8+ and CD4+ T cells were isolated negatively. This clonotype was obtained from a human donor with multiple sclerosis. Sequenced material: CD8+ T cells from PBMCs.

In nucleotides, the CDR3 is TGCAGTGCTAGAGATGGTCGGAGACTAGCGGCATGGGATACGCAGTATTTT. It codes for CSARDGRRLAAWDTQYF. The chain combines TRBV20-1 with TRBJ2-3; 9 bases agree with TRBD2. CDR3 length equals 17 residues. Germline CDR1 reads DFQATT; CDR2 reads SNEGSKA (reference sequence). V gave up 0 bases and J gave up 6 bases; unmatched junction bases: 13.